This TCR beta chain originates from a study of T cell responses to AZD1222 COVID-19 vaccine. This clone was seen a few times. Because the CDR3's place on the DNA is in doubt, the DNA is left out and the CDR3 is given as listed by TCRdb. Repertoires were generated with immunoSEQ multiplex PCR, while TCRdb's copy carries only in-frame clones and drops some. Of around 86,000 clones in the sample, around 89% were seen once. CDR1 is SGHTA, CDR2 FQGTGA, per germline. The CDR3 extends over 14 residues, inclusive of both ends. The sequencing here drew on peripheral blood, taken on day 0 of AZD1222 vaccination. The chain is built from TRBV7-3 and TRBJ2-1; the listed D gene, TRBD1, was not tested against the DNA. The source is an adult in good health. The CDR3 reads CASSLKTVGKGAFF.